The next 10 T cell receptor beta chains were all read from a single sample in a study of cytomegalovirus exposure and HLA in healthy donors. PCR used 60 Vbeta primers and 13 Jbeta primers. TCRdb's copy holds only in-frame clones and misses some; the assay was immunoSEQ multiplex PCR. In the table there are 100,000 to 150,000 clones, less than 80% of which are singletons. The sequencing input was PBMCs. These receptors came from a man aged 35 to 55 in good health and CMV-seropositive.

CDR3 sequence: CASSSRGPLYGYTF. CDR3 nucleotides: TGTGCCAGCAGCTCGAGGGGGCCCCTCTATGGCTACACCTTC. The chain couples TRBV5-6 to TRBJ1-2; 7 bases fit TRBD1. The junction had 6 bases not matched to a gene; V was cut back by 3 bases and J by 4 bases. This CDR3 region has 14 residues. Germline CDR1 reads SGHDT; CDR2 reads YYEEEE.

CDR3 residues: CASSVRDILFF. For the CDR3, the DNA is TGTGCCAGCAGTGTCCGGGACATACTGTTTTTT. The genes are TRBV2 and TRBJ1-4; perhaps TRBD1 as D (6 bases). Trimming pared 4 bases from V and 13 bases from J, leaving 10 bases between. The CDR3 sequence is 11 residues long. CDR1 and CDR2 from the germline V gene are SNHLY and FYNNEI.

This rearrangement joins TRBV30 to TRBJ1-1; maybe TRBD1 (6 bases). The germline V gene encodes CDR1 GTSNPN and CDR2 SVGIG (reference sequence). This CDR3 contains 15 residues. V shed 0 bases and J shed 7 bases, with 18 bases lying between them. The CDR3, as DNA: TGTGCCTGGAGTGTAGGGGGGGGCGCGGGGGGTGAAGCTTTCTTT. Its translation is CAWSVGGGAGGEAFF.

This chain connects TRBV21-1 to TRBJ2-1; the table's D call of TRBD2 was not tested on the DNA. TRBV21-1 is described as a pseudogene. The CDR3 runs 18 residues. DNA for the CDR3: TGTGCCAGCAGCAAAAGGCTGGAGAAGCGCCTAACCTACAATGAGCAGTTCTTC. It codes for CASSKRLEKRLTYNEQFF.

This chain links TRBV11-2 with TRBJ2-1, with D maybe TRBD1 (6 bases). This CDR3 spans 15 amino acids. V lost 4 bases and J 9 bases, leaving 19 bases between the germline ends. Germline lookup yields CDR1 SGHAT and CDR2 FQNNGV. CDR3 nucleotides: TGTGCCAGCAGCTCATCCTCAACAGGGAAAAGTGAGCAGTTCTTC. Its translation: CASSSSSTGKSEQFF.

This clone was seen a few times. The rearrangement links TRBV6-6 to TRBJ2-7; D is uncertain. The CDR3 totals 10 residues. Trimming stripped 8 bases from V and 6 bases from J, with 8 bases between. The germline V gene has CDR1 MNHNY and CDR2 SVGAGI (reference sequence). CDR3 region: CASREAEQYF. CDR3 in DNA: TGTGCCAGCCGAGAGGCCGAGCAGTACTTC.

The rearrangement joins TRBV5-1 to TRBJ2-6, with 7 bases identical to TRBD1. This CDR3 has 15 residues. V lost 4 bases and J lost 1; bases outside the gene matches: 2. Germline V gives CDR1 SGHRS, CDR2 YFSETQ. CDR3 protein: CASSAQGSGANVLTF. The DNA of the CDR3 is TGCGCCAGCAGCGCACAGGGGTCTGGGGCCAACGTCCTGACTTTC.

The chain couples TRBV6-5 to TRBJ2-1; 9 bases agree with TRBD1. Trimming cost V 5 bases and J 6 bases; bases outside gene matches: 8. The CDR3 is 15 residues long. Germline V lookup: CDR1 MNHEY, CDR2 SVGAGI. The CDR3 here is CASSPDRGDINEQFF. The CDR3 DNA is TGTGCCAGCAGTCCCGACAGGGGGGATATCAATGAGCAGTTCTTC.

CDR3 loop: CASIRDSYGYTF. The CDR3 DNA reads as TGTGCCAGCATCAGGGACAGCTATGGCTACACCTTC. The chain carries TRBV6-1 and TRBJ1-2; 7 bases are shared with TRBD1. This CDR3 is 12 amino acids long. The germline gives CDR1 MNHNS, CDR2 SASEGT. Trimming at V came to 7 bases and at J to 4 bases, leaving 3 bases not matched to a gene.

This chain joins TRBV6-1 and TRBJ2-7; TRBD2 matches at 13 bases. This CDR3 is 15 amino acids long. Germline values: CDR1 MNHNS, CDR2 SASEGT. Trimming cost V 1 base and J 4 bases; bases outside gene matches: 1. The CDR3 nucleotides read TGTGCCAGCAGTGAAGGGACTAGCGGGAGTTACGAGCAGTACTTC. Translating gives CASSEGTSGSYEQYF.